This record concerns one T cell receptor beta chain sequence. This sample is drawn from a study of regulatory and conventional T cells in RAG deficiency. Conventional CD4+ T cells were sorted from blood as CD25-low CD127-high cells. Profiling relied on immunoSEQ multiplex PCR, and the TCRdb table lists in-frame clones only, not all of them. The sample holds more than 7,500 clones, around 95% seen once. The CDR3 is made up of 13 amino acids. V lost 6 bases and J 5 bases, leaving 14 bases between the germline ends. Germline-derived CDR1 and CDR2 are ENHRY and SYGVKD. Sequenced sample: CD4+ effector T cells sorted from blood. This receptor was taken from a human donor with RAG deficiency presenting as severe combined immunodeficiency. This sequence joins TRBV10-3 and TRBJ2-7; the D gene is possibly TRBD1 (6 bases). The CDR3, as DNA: TGTGCCATCAGCACGTCCAGGGGCGACGAGCAGTACTTC. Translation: CAISTSRGDEQYF.